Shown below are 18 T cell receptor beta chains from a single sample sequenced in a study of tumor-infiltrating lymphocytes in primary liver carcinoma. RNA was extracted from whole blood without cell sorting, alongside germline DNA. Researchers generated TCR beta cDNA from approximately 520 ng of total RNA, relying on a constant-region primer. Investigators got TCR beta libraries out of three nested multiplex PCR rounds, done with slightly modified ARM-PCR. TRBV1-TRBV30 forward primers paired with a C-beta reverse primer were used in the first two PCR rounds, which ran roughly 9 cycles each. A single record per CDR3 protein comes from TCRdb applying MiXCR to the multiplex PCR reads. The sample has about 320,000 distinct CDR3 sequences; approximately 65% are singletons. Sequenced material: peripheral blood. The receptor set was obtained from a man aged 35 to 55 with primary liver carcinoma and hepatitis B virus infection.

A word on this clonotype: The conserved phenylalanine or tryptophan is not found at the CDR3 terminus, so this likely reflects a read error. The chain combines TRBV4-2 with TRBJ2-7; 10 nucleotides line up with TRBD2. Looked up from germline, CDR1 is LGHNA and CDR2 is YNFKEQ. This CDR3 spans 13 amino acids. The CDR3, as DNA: TGTGCCATCAGCCCAGGACTAGCGGACGAGCAGTACTTA. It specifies CAISPGLADEQYL.

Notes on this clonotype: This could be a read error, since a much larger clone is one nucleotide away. The CDR3 DNA reads as TGTGCCATCAGCGCGGATAGTGGGGCCTACAATGAGCAGTTCTTC. This translates into CAISADSGAYNEQFF. V and J are TRBV5-4 and TRBJ2-1; D is unresolved. This CDR3 spans 15 amino acids. Germline V gives CDR1 SGHNT, CDR2 YYREEE (reference sequence).

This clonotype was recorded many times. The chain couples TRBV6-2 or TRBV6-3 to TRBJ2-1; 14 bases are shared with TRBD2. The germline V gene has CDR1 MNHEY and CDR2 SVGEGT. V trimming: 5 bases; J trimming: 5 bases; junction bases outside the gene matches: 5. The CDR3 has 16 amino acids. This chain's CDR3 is CASSTRTSGRNNEQFF. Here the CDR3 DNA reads TGTGCCAGCAGTACACGGACTAGCGGGAGGAACAATGAGCAGTTCTTC.

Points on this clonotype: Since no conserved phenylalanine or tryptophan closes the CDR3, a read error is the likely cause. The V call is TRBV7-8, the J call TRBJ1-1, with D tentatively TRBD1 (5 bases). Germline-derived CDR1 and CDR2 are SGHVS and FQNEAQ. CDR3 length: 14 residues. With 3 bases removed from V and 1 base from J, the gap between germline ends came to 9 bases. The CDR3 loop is CASSLGTGNTEAFL. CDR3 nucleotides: TGTGCCAGCAGCTTGGGGACGGGGAACACTGAAGCTTTCCTT.

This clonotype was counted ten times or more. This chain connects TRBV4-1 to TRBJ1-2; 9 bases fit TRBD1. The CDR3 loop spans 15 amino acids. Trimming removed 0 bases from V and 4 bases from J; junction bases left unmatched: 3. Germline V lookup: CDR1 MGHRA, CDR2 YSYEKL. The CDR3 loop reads CASSQDGQGRYGYTF. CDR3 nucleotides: TGCGCCAGCAGCCAAGATGGACAGGGGCGCTATGGCTACACCTTC.

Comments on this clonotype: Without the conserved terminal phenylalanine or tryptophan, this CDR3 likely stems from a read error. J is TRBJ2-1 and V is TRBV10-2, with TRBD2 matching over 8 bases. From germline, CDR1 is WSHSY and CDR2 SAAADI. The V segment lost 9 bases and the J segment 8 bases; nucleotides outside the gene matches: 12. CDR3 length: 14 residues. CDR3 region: CASAGTSIWHEQFL. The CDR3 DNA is TGCGCCAGTGCCGGGACTAGTATTTGGCATGAGCAGTTCTTA.

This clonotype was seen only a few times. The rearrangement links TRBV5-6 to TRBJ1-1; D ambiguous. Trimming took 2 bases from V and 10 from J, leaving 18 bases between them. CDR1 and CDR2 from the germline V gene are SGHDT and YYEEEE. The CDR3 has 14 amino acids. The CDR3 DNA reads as TGTGCCAGCAGCTTTAGACCAGCCGGTGAGGCAGCTTTCTTT. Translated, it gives CASSFRPAGEAAFF.

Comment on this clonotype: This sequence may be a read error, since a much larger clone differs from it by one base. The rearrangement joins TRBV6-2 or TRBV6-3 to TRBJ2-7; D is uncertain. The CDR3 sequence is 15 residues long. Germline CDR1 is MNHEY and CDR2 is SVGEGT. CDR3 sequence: CASSYGPRDTYERYF. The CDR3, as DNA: TGTGCCAGCAGTTACGGCCCTAGGGATACCTACGAGCGGTACTTC.

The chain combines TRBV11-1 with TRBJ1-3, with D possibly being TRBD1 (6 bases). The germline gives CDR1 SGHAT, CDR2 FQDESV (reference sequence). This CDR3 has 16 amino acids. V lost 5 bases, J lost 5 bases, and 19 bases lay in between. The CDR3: CASSSRGHGSRNTIYF. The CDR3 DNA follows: TGTGCCAGCAGCAGCCGGGGGCATGGTTCCCGAAACACCATATATTTT.

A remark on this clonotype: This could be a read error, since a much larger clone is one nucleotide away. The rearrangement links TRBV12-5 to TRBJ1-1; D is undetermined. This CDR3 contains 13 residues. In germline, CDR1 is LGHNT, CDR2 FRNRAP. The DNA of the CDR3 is TGTGCTGGTGGCCAAGACATGAACACTGAAGCTTTCTTT. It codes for CAGGQDMNTEAFF.

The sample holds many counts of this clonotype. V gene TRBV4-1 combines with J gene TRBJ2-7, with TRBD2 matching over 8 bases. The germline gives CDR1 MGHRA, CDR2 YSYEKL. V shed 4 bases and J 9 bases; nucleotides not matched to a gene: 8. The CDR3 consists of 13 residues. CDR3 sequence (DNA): TGCGCCAGCAGCCCTCTCGGGGGGGCTGGGCAGTACTTC. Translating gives CASSPLGGAGQYF.

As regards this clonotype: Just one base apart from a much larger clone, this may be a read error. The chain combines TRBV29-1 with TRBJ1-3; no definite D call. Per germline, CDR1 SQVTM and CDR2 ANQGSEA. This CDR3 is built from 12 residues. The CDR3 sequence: CSVVFSGNTMYF. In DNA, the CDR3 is TGCAGCGTTGTTTTCTCTGGAAACACCATGTATTTT.

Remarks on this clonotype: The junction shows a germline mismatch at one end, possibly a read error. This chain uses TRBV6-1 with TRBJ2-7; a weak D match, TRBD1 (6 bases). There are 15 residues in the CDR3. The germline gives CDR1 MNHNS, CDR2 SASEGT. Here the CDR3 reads CASSAHEQGGYEQYF. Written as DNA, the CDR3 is TGTGCTAGCAGTGCCCATGAACAGGGCGGGTACGAGCAGTACTTC.

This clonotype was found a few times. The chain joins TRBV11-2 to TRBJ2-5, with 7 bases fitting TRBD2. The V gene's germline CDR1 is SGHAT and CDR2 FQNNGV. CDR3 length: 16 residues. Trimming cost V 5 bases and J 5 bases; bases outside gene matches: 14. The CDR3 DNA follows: TGTGCCAGCAGCCGGGGATTAGCGGGTGGGGTTGAGACCCAGTACTTC. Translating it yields CASSRGLAGGVETQYF.

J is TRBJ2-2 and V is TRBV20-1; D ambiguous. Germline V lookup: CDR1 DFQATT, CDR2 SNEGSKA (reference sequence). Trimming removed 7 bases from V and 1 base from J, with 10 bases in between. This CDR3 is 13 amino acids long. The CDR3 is CSGREVNTGELFF. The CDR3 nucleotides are TGCAGTGGCAGAGAAGTGAACACCGGGGAGCTGTTTTTT.

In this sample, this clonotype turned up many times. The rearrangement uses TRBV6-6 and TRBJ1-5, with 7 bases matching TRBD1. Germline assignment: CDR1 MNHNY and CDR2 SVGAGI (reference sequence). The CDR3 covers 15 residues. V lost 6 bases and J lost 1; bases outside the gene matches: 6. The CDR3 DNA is TGTGCCAGCAGCCGAGGACAGGACAGCAATCAGCCCCAGCATTTT. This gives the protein CASSRGQDSNQPQHF.

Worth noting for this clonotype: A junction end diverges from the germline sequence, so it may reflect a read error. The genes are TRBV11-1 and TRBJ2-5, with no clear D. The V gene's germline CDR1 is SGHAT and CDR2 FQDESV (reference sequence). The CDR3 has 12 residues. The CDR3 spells CASSSSHETQYF. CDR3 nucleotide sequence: TGTGCGAGCAGCAGCAGCCATGAGACCCAGTACTTC.

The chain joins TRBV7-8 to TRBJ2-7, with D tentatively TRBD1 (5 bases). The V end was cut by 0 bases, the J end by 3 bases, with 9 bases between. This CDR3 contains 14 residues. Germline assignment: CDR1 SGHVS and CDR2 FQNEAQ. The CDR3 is CASSLAGTGYEQYF. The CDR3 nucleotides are TGTGCCAGCAGCTTAGCGGGAACAGGCTACGAGCAGTACTTC.